What follows describes a single T cell receptor (beta chain). Its recognized antigen is unknown. No base-level quality is on record; no much larger clone is a single base apart. CDR1 and CDR2 were assigned from the germline V gene as MNHEY and SVGAGI. Including cysteine and phenylalanine, the CDR3 has 13 amino acids. The CDR3 DNA has 39 bases and is translated from base 1. Here V drops 4 bases and J drops 4 bases, and the junction holds 3 bases not matched to any gene. During the collection period, no immune events, such as infections, were documented for the healthy donors. To calibrate time-dependent variance in a beta-binomial model of T-cell clone differential abundance, blood repertoires from healthy donors were used as a training cohort. The training cohort comprised about ten healthy donors, 3 female and 7 male. Donor ages ranged from about 25 to 64 years, with an average of roughly 46 years. Whole blood was collected from each healthy donor at three time points spaced around 2 weeks apart and obtained from a commercial supplier. For immunosequencing, genomic DNA was extracted from unsorted whole blood.

TCRbeta CDR3 regions were profiled by bias-controlled multiplex PCR amplification of genomic DNA with the immunoSEQ Assay. Per the authors' processing: The absolute abundance of each unique TCRbeta CDR3 region was quantified after sequences were collapsed and filtered. Differential abundance was assessed using a binomial (Fisher-equivalent) model and a beta-binomial model in which time-dependent variance fitted from healthy donors was added. Clones with fewer than 5 combined templates were excluded, and clones with Benjamini-Hochberg FDR below 0.01 were called differentially abundant. In the beta-binomial model, variance was expressed as a function of the total template count across the two samples, in the form v = (b*log(k)+a)^2. TCRdb retrieved this table from immuneACCESS and kept in-frame rearrangements only. Not all clones are present; in checked studies, unresolved V genes account for under half, and no reason is known for the remainder. V, J and clone size derive from that table, while D and trimming were established from the DNA sequence. The sample data list 100,000 or so clones, and around 89% of these were observed just once. Together, the top ten hold about 15% of the sample.

The entry originates in a study of identifying expanded T cells in peripheral blood (dated by TCRdb to the late 2010s). As for the study more broadly: Four technical replicates, made by sequencing separate aliquots from the same pool of genomic DNA, were compared pairwise. What the study reported, not specific to this receptor: Across all healthy donors, variance in clone template counts between approximately two-week samples was found to increase significantly with total template count. Around 1.3 differentially abundant clones were flagged by the binomial model between technical replicates, whereas about 16 and 20 were flagged over two weeks and four weeks, respectively. The authors expected that biological variance in healthy repertoires might rise further over much longer intervals, such as months to years. Both the number of clones called differentially abundant and the false-positive rate were significantly reduced by the beta-binomial model across all healthy-donor time intervals.

This receptor was identified in a person between 18 and 75 years old in good health. The sequence joins TRBV6-5 to TRBJ1-1; 7 junctional bases match TRBD1. Material: blood. The DNA sequence is TGTGCCAGCAGTTCGACAGGGTTCACTGAAGCTTTCTTT. Translated, it reads CASSSTGFTEAFF.